Described below is a single T cell receptor beta chain sequence and its context. The data belong to a study of blood T cell repertoires in COVID-19. Study information: COVID-19 samples from acute and convalescent phases originated in the United States, Italy and Spain. The cDNA or gDNA used as material had been derived from T cells, B-cell-depleted T cells, or PBMCs.

Germline loops: CDR1 KGHSH, CDR2 LQKENI. This CDR3 spans 15 amino acids. Trimming stripped 6 bases from V and 0 bases from J, with 12 bases between. Original data processing: Counts of nucleated cells, estimated from reference gene primer amplification, were obtained. Only in-frame clones appear in the TCRdb table, and some are missing; sequencing was by immunoSEQ multiplex PCR. The DNA was the basis for D and trimming; V, J and clone size are from that table. The data hold about 33,000 clones, with roughly nine tenths observed a single time. Sequenced: peripheral blood. The receptor's source is a woman older than 75 with active or convalescent COVID-19. This chain connects TRBV18 to TRBJ1-5; unclear D gene. CDR3 residues: CASSSDGNSNQPQHF. The CDR3 DNA reads as TGTGCCAGCTCCTCGGACGGGAATAGCAATCAGCCCCAGCATTTT.